This T cell receptor beta chain was profiled in a study of blood T cell repertoires in COVID-19. Overall study context: Sources were T cells, B-cell-depleted T cells, or PBMCs; the material itself was cDNA or gDNA.

As handled by the study authors: Estimates of nucleated cell counts were drawn from the amplification of reference gene primers. This table comes from immunoSEQ multiplex PCR, and its TCRdb copy is limited to in-frame clones, with some not included. The V and J calls and the clone size are those of that table, but D and trimming were determined from the DNA. The table has 150,000 to 200,000 clones, roughly 89% seen once. There are 16 residues in the CDR3. The V gene lost 2 bases and the J gene lost 1 base, with 12 bases spanning the gap. This chain links TRBV23-1 with TRBJ1-3; D is perhaps TRBD1 (5 bases). TRBV23-1 is sorted into the ORF group, with uncertain function. The origin of this receptor is a man aged 45-65 years with acute or convalescent COVID-19. The material sequenced was peripheral blood. The CDR3 DNA reads TGCGCCAGCAGTCAAGTAGGGGAATCGTCTGGAAACACCATATATTTT. This codes for CASSQVGESSGNTIYF.